This T cell receptor (beta chain) was sequenced during a study of blood T cell repertoires in COVID-19 (dated by TCRdb to the early 2020s). For context, the study as a whole: The collaborator samples originated in the United States, Italy and Spain and spanned the acute and convalescent phases of COVID-19. Where available, HLA class I and class II types were taken from metadata supplied by the sample provider and were not determined by assay-based typing. The prospective study material was composed of cDNA or gDNA derived from T cells, B-cell-depleted T cells, or PBMCs. Nearly every sample came with metadata listing a de-identified subject ID, COVID-19 status, age in years and sex. A freely available public database, intended as a resource for researchers studying the immune response to SARS-CoV-2, is where the repertoires were released. The samples were drawn from two sources: the first 160 participants of the ongoing ImmuneRACE study, and 1,254 subjects contributed by 6 global collaborators. Subjects who had been exposed to COVID-19, were actively infected with it, or had recovered from it provided the deeply sampled blood TCRbeta repertoires that made up the dataset. The research as a whole found: How much clinical and demographic metadata was included differed by source and by participant, and the metadata was provided uncurated.

TCRbeta CDR3 regions were amplified from genomic DNA using the immunoSEQ Assay, a bias-controlled multiplex PCR. Turning to the authors' computational methods: Nucleated cell counts per sample were estimated from amplification of reference gene primers within the assay. Sequence reads were collapsed and filtered to measure the absolute abundance of every unique TCRbeta CDR3 rearrangement. Productive Simpson clonality was computed per sample as the square root of Simpson's diversity index over productive rearrangements. The table comes from immuneACCESS by way of TCRdb, which keeps in-frame sequences with V and J called. Part of the clones is missing from these tables; in studies checked, under half for an unresolved V gene and the rest for unknown reasons. That table is the source of V, J and clone size, and D and trimming were worked out from the DNA. Within this sample are 200,000 to 250,000 clones, with approximately 78% of them counted one time only. The top ten hold about 5% of the sample.

One collaborating source in Seattle enrolled patients while the patients were actively infected and followed the patients over time throughout the course of disease. Whole blood was collected in K2EDTA tubes by collaborating institutions according to the institutions' own protocols. Collaborator samples were shipped for TCRbeta analysis as frozen whole blood, isolated PBMCs, or DNA extracted from either sample type. To note about this clone: No cognate antigen has been identified for it. Base qualities are missing; no much larger clone stands one base away.

V is cut by 7 bases and J by 9 bases, and the space between the germline ends is 16 bases. According to the germline V gene, CDR1 reads MDHEN and CDR2 reads SYDVKM. From its cysteine to its phenylalanine, the CDR3 spans 14 amino acids. The sequence is cut down to CDR3 DNA, 42 bases in frame from base 1. The TCR originated in an older woman with COVID-19, enrolled during active disease. The V and J genes are TRBV28 and TRBJ1-6; the D gene is perhaps TRBD1, from 5 matching bases. Sequences were obtained from peripheral blood. The CDR3 has the sequence CASTWQGGGSPLHF. The sequenced DNA is TGTGCCAGCACCTGGCAGGGAGGTGGTTCACCCCTCCACTTT.